Listed here are 17 T cell receptor beta chains from one sample, sequenced in a study of response to subunit inactivated influenza vaccine. TCRdb reanalysed the RT-PCR reads using MiXCR and keeps one entry per CDR3 protein. The sample has a few hundred thousand distinct CDR3 sequences; around a fifth are singletons. Sequencing used PBMCs from blood, obtained approximately 20 months after vaccination. The receptors shown here come from a man between 45 and 75 years old who received an inactivated influenza vaccine.

The gene calls are TRBV5-1 and TRBJ1-6; 7 nucleotides line up with TRBD1. Germline CDR1 and CDR2: SGHRS and YFSETQ. The CDR3 has 16 residues. Germline trimming cut 4 bases from V and 7 bases from J; bases unmatched to any gene: 11. The CDR3 loop reads CASSPDRVALNSPLHF. CDR3 in DNA: TGCGCCAGCAGCCCTGACAGGGTAGCGTTGAATTCACCCCTCCACTTT.

This chain joins TRBV24-1 and TRBJ2-1; the match to TRBD2 covers 14 bases. The CDR3 is 14 amino acids. CDR1 and CDR2 (germline): KGHDR, SFDVKD. V trimming: 9 bases; J trimming: 7 bases; junction bases outside the gene matches: 4. The CDR3 coding sequence is TGTGCCACCTCTGGGACTAGCGGGAGTAATGAGCAGTTCTTC. Encoded protein: CATSGTSGSNEQFF.

The V gene is TRBV12-3 or TRBV12-4, the J gene TRBJ2-2; 8 bases are shared with TRBD1. The CDR3 contains 17 residues. V shed 1 base, J shed 6 bases, and the junction held 10 bases outside the gene matches. The CDR3 bases are TGTGCCAGCAGTTTAGTTGGGGCAGGGGGCCGCGCCGGGGAGCTGTTTTTT. Translated: CASSLVGAGGRAGELFF.

This clonotype was detected many times. J is TRBJ2-5 and V is TRBV20-1; 13 bases are a match to TRBD2. The V gene end was trimmed by 1 base and the J gene end by 1 base; junction bases not matched to a gene: 6. CDR3 size: 17 residues. Germline V gene lookup returns CDR1 DFQATT and CDR2 SNEGSKA (reference sequence). CDR3 region: CSARGRTSGRLQETQYF. As DNA, the CDR3 is TGCAGTGCTAGAGGTCGGACTAGCGGGAGACTCCAAGAGACCCAGTACTTC.

The J gene is TRBJ2-1, the V gene TRBV20-1, with D maybe TRBD2 (6 bases). Germline V gives CDR1 DFQATT, CDR2 SNEGSKA (reference sequence). Trimming removed 6 bases at V and 15 bases at J, with 27 bases between. The CDR3 totals 14 residues. CDR3 in DNA: TGCAGTGCCCGAAACAAAAAAACTAGCTTGGCAGGGTTCTTC. This sequence encodes CSARNKKTSLAGFF.

The J gene is TRBJ1-2, the V gene TRBV5-4; no definite D call. CDR1 is SGHNT, CDR2 YYREEE, per germline (reference sequence). CDR3 length: 17 residues. V was clipped by 1 base and J by 0 bases, with 16 bases between them. The CDR3, as DNA: TGTGCCAGCAGCTTGTTCTTTCTGGGCGGCACTAACTATGGCTACACCTTC. Translating gives CASSLFFLGGTNYGYTF.

This clonotype was observed a few times. DNA of the CDR3: TGTGCCAGCAGCCCGCCGACAAGTCACGAGCAGTACTTC. Translating it yields CASSPPTSHEQYF. The rearrangement joins TRBV7-9 to TRBJ2-7; D gene unclear. CDR1 and CDR2 (germline): SEHNR, FQNEAQ (reference sequence). CDR3 length equals 13 residues. V was cut by 5 bases and J by 5 bases, with 13 bases left in between.

There are a few counts of this clonotype. V usage is TRBV19 and J usage is TRBJ1-5; D unclear. This CDR3 contains 13 residues. CDR1 is LNHDA, CDR2 SQIVND, per germline (reference sequence). V was trimmed by 7 bases and J by 4 bases, leaving 11 bases between them. CDR3 DNA: TGTGCCAGTAATTTTCTCGGGAATCAGCCCCAGCATTTT. It encodes CASNFLGNQPQHF.

V usage is TRBV28 and J usage is TRBJ1-6; 8 bases fit TRBD1. The length of the CDR3 is 18 residues. The J segment lost 7 bases and the V segment lost 4 bases, leaving 15 bases of the junction unmatched. Per germline, CDR1 MDHEN and CDR2 SYDVKM. The CDR3 here is CASSSPLANRGGNSPLHF. The CDR3 DNA reads as TGTGCCAGCAGTTCACCTTTGGCCAACAGGGGGGGAAATTCACCCCTCCACTTT.

This chain links TRBV11-1 with TRBJ2-1; 10 bases map to TRBD2. V lost 5 bases to trimming and J lost 7 bases; unmatched junction nucleotides: 17. The CDR3 is 18 amino acids. Germline V gene sequence: CDR1 SGHAT, CDR2 FQDESV (reference sequence). CDR3 amino acids: CASSPHPRASGGGNEQFF. The DNA of the CDR3 is TGTGCCAGCAGCCCCCACCCTCGTGCTAGCGGGGGTGGGAATGAGCAGTTCTTC.

J is TRBJ1-1 and V is TRBV4-1, with 7 bases matching TRBD1. V trimming: 4 bases; J trimming: 3 bases; junction bases outside the gene matches: 14. Germline CDR1 is MGHRA and CDR2 is YSYEKL. The CDR3 has 17 amino acids. This CDR3 reads CASSLSNTGARDTEAFF. The DNA of the CDR3 is TGCGCCAGCAGCCTATCGAACACAGGGGCCCGGGACACTGAAGCTTTCTTT.

The V call is TRBV7-6, the J call TRBJ2-3, with D unresolved. Per germline, CDR1 SGHVS and CDR2 FNYEAQ. V was clipped by 1 base and J by 2 bases, with 13 bases between them. The CDR3 length is 16 residues. Here the CDR3 reads CASSLDPAKPTDTQYF. CDR3 sequence (DNA): TGTGCCAGCAGCTTAGACCCGGCCAAACCCACAGATACGCAGTATTTT.

In this sample, this clonotype turned up a few times. This chain connects TRBV6-5 to TRBJ1-2, with D perhaps matching TRBD1 (5 bases). Germline V gene data show CDR1 as MNHEY and CDR2 as SVGAGI. V was cut by 0 bases and J by 8 bases, with 10 bases left in between. The CDR3 runs 13 residues. CDR3 nucleotide sequence: TGTGCCAGCAGTTACTCGGGGACGAGGGGCTACACCTTC. Protein sequence: CASSYSGTRGYTF.

The sample holds many counts of this clonotype. The chain links TRBV11-2 to TRBJ2-1, with D maybe TRBD2 (5 bases). The V and J ends lost 5 bases and 9 bases respectively, with 8 bases between them. Per the germline V gene, CDR1 is SGHAT and CDR2 is FQNNGV. This CDR3 is built from 11 residues. CDR3 sequence reads: CASSLSGEQFF. The CDR3 coding sequence is TGTGCCAGCAGCCTCAGCGGTGAGCAGTTCTTC.

The sample holds a few counts of this clonotype. V and J are TRBV7-9 and TRBJ1-1; D is unresolved. Deletions cut 5 bases from V and 0 bases from J, with 7 bases between. CDR3 length equals 13 residues. The germline CDR1 and CDR2 sequences are SEHNR and FQNEAQ (reference sequence). This chain's CDR3 is CASSMPMNTEAFF. The DNA of the CDR3 is TGTGCCAGCAGCATGCCCATGAACACTGAAGCTTTCTTT.

This clonotype was observed at least ten times. V usage is TRBV7-2 and J usage is TRBJ1-2; D gene ambiguous. The CDR3 runs to 12 residues. Germline V gene lookup returns CDR1 SGHTA and CDR2 FQGNSA. The V end lost 4 bases, the J end lost 4 bases, and 7 bases lay between the germline ends. The CDR3 loop reads CASSYASYGYTF. CDR3 sequence (DNA): TGTGCCAGCAGCTACGCAAGCTATGGCTACACCTTC.

This chain links TRBV7-2 with TRBJ2-2, with 7 bases fitting TRBD2. The CDR3 has 17 residues. Germline-derived CDR1 and CDR2 are SGHTA and FQGNSA. The J segment lost 3 bases and the V segment lost 3 bases, leaving 10 bases of the junction unmatched. CDR3 DNA sequence: TGTGCCAGCAGCTTCGGGGGGATCGTTCCTTACACCGGGGAGCTGTTTTTT. It codes for CASSFGGIVPYTGELFF.